The present entry profiles one T cell receptor (beta chain) with its context. The antigen remains undetermined. The junction and the germline gene differ at one end; a read error may be behind it. Germline values: CDR1 MNHEY, CDR2 SVGEGT. The CDR3 spans 13 residues. The sample comes from a study of blood T cells in healthy people across ages. General observations from the study: Not knowing donor CMV status may have confounded expanded clonotype changes. A strong correlation was found between TCR beta diversity and the percentage of naive T cells.

Through a sample-barcoded 5' primer and a J-beta primer mix, a second PCR was run for 7 to 11 cycles. TCRdb itself ran the 5' RACE reads through MiXCR, one entry per CDR3 protein. Found here are over 1,300,000 distinct CDR3 sequences, approximately 63% of them singletons; the top ten hold more than 6%. The gene calls are TRBV6-2 or TRBV6-3 and TRBJ2-7; D not resolved. The receptor was derived from a man between 18 and 35 years old in good health. Source material: blood. Written as DNA, the CDR3 is TGTGCCAGCAGTGACTCCATCCTCTCCGAGCAGTACTTC. Its translation: CASSDSILSEQYF.